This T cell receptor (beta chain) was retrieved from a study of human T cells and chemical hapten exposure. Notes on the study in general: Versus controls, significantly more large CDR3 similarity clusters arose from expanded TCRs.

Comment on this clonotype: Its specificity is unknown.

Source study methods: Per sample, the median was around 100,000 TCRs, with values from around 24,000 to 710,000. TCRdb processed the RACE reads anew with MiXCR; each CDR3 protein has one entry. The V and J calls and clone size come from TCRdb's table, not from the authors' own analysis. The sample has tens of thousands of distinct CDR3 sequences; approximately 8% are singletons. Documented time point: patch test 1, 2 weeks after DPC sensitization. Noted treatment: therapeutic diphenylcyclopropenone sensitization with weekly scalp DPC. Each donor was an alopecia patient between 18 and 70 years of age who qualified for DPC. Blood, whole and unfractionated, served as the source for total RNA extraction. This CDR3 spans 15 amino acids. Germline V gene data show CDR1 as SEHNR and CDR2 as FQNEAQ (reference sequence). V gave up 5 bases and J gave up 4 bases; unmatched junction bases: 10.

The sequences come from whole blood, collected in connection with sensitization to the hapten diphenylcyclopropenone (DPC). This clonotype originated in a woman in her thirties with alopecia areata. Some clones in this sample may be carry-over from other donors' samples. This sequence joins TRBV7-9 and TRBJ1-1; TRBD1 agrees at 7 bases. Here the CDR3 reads CASSPRGGGPTEAFF. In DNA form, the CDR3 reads TGTGCCAGCAGCCCCAGGGGGGGTGGGCCCACTGAAGCTTTCTTT.